These 15 T cell receptor beta chains originate from one sample sequenced in a study of vaccination and CD4 T cells after COVID-19. What these receptors recognize is not known. Cultured CD4+ T-cell DNA underwent Oncomine TCR Beta short-read sequencing. Via MiXCR, TCRdb re-called the PCR reads, giving one row per CDR3 protein. The table lists about 20,000 distinct CDR3 sequences, over 35% of them singletons. Treatment meaning: approximately 9-day PBMC culture with coronavirus spike peptide pools or control peptides (ViraFEST assay). Material: CD4+ T cells from blood, cultured in vitro, obtained before SARS-CoV-2 vaccination. Receptors originate from a human donor who received a COVID-19 vaccine.

The sample holds one count of this clonotype. This chain links TRBV7-6 with TRBJ1-6; TRBD1 matches 7 bases. CDR1 is SGHVS, CDR2 FNYEAQ, per germline. The ends lost 1 base at V and 8 bases at J; junction bases unmatched: 5. The CDR3 loop spans 15 amino acids. CDR3 DNA: TGTGCCAGCAGCTTAGAAGGGGACAGTCATTCACCCCTCCACTTT. It specifies CASSLEGDSHSPLHF.

This clonotype was detected a few times. This sequence joins TRBV11-2 and TRBJ1-2; possible D gene TRBD1, 5 bases. The germline gives CDR1 SGHAT, CDR2 FQNNGV. The V and J ends lost 6 bases and 4 bases respectively, with 12 bases between them. This CDR3 spans 13 amino acids. The CDR3 spells CASSWDGIYGYTF. CDR3 bases: TGTGCCAGCAGTTGGGACGGGATCTATGGCTACACCTTC.

This clonotype was counted a few times. This chain uses TRBV2 with TRBJ1-5; a possible D gene is TRBD1 (6 bases). V lost 8 bases and J lost 3, with 11 bases in between. CDR3 length: 13 residues. Germline V lookup: CDR1 SNHLY, CDR2 FYNNEI. CDR3 bases: TGTGCCAGCCGGACAGACCTCAATCAGCCCCAGCATTTT. Protein product: CASRTDLNQPQHF.

There are a few counts of this clonotype. The chain couples TRBV2 to TRBJ1-1; D not resolved. CDR1 SNHLY and CDR2 FYNNEI come from the germline V gene. The length of the CDR3 is 14 residues. V gave up 6 bases and J gave up 1 base, with 12 bases separating them. The CDR3 spells CASRSPYSNTEAFF. The CDR3 DNA reads TGTGCCAGCAGGTCCCCCTATTCGAACACTGAAGCTTTCTTT.

This chain uses TRBV28 with TRBJ1-6; the match to TRBD1 covers 7 bases. The CDR3 contains 16 residues. The V and J ends lost 5 bases and 5 bases, in that order; junction bases with no gene match: 9. In germline, CDR1 is MDHEN, CDR2 SYDVKM. The DNA of the CDR3 is TGTGCCAGCAGTCCCCGGACAGGCGGGGATAATTCACCCCTCCACTTT. This encodes CASSPRTGGDNSPLHF.

The chain uses TRBV29-1 and TRBJ2-5; 7 nucleotides match TRBD1. The CDR3 has 14 amino acids. CDR1 SQVTM and CDR2 ANQGSEA come from the germline V gene. Unmatched junction bases numbered 14, after V lost 7 bases and J lost 6 bases. The DNA of the CDR3 is TGCAGCGCCGCCGGGGCACAGGGGATAAAGACCCAGTACTTC. It translates to CSAAGAQGIKTQYF.

This clonotype has a handful of counts. The J gene is TRBJ1-2, the V gene TRBV24-1; a weak D match, TRBD1 (5 bases). Per germline, CDR1 KGHDR and CDR2 SFDVKD. The CDR3 is 14 amino acids. Between the trimmed V and J ends, which lost 3 bases and 7 bases, there was a span of 14 bases. The CDR3 loop is CATSDGGTLSGYTF. The DNA of the CDR3 is TGTGCCACCAGTGATGGGGGGACCCTCTCTGGCTACACCTTC.

The chain joins TRBV20-1 to TRBJ2-7; 11 bases agree with TRBD1. From germline, CDR1 is DFQATT and CDR2 SNEGSKA (reference sequence). The CDR3 runs 14 residues. The junction had 3 bases not matched to a gene; V was cut back by 5 bases and J by 0 bases. CDR3 in amino acids: CSAFGQGASYEQYF. The DNA of the CDR3 is TGCAGTGCTTTCGGACAGGGGGCCTCCTACGAGCAGTACTTC.

This clonotype was seen a few times. The chain carries TRBV2 and TRBJ1-1; D call uncertain. CDR1 SNHLY and CDR2 FYNNEI come from the germline V gene. The CDR3 spans 11 residues. V was cut by 0 bases and J by 4 bases, with 0 bases left in between. CDR3 in DNA: TGTGCCAGCAGTGAAGCCACTGAAGCTTTCTTT. This gives the protein CASSEATEAFF.

This chain links TRBV5-6 with TRBJ2-1; TRBD2 agrees at 13 bases. The germline V gene has CDR1 SGHDT and CDR2 YYEEEE. V shed 0 bases, J shed 6 bases, and the junction held 3 bases outside the gene matches. The CDR3 runs 16 residues. The CDR3: CASSLVRLAGGNEQFF. In DNA form, the CDR3 reads TGTGCCAGCAGCTTGGTGAGACTAGCGGGGGGCAATGAGCAGTTCTTC.

The chain uses TRBV11-3 and TRBJ2-1, with TRBD1 matching over 11 bases. The V gene's germline CDR1 is SGHNT and CDR2 YENEEA. The V segment lost 2 bases and the J segment 7 bases; nucleotides outside the gene matches: 10. This CDR3 has 17 amino acids. CDR3 in amino acids: CASSLTSGTGGSNEQFF. The CDR3 DNA follows: TGTGCCAGCAGCTTAACCTCGGGGACAGGGGGATCGAATGAGCAGTTCTTC.

As regards this clonotype: Its ends do not fully match the called genes, so a read error is possible. CDR3 residues: CASSLARGAGERHYGHTF. The CDR3 region has the DNA TGTGCCAGCAGCTTAGCCCGGGGGGCAGGGGAACGTCACTATGGCCACACCTTC. V usage is TRBV7-9 and J usage is TRBJ1-2, with TRBD1 as a possible D gene (6 bases). There are 18 residues in the CDR3. Germline V gene lookup returns CDR1 SEHNR and CDR2 FQNEAQ (reference sequence).

The V call is TRBV7-9, the J call TRBJ2-3; 13 bases are shared with TRBD2. Germline V gene lookup returns CDR1 SEHNR and CDR2 FQNEAQ (reference sequence). V trimming: 3 bases; J trimming: 4 bases; junction bases outside the gene matches: 1. The CDR3 is made up of 15 amino acids. DNA of the CDR3: TGTGCCAGCAGCTTCACTAGCGGGGGGGCAGATACGCAGTATTTT. Its translation is CASSFTSGGADTQYF.

This clonotype was detected a few times. The V gene is TRBV12-3 or TRBV12-4, the J gene TRBJ2-7, with a possible D match to TRBD1 (6 bases). CDR3 length equals 13 residues. V was cut by 3 bases and J by 6 bases, with 12 bases left in between. CDR3 nucleotide sequence: TGTGCCAGCAGTTTGACAGGATCGGCCGAGCAGTACTTC. It translates to CASSLTGSAEQYF.

This clonotype showed up just a few times. The chain carries TRBV7-9 and TRBJ1-3, with 9 bases fitting TRBD1. Germline loops: CDR1 SEHNR, CDR2 FQNEAQ (reference sequence). The CDR3 consists of 16 residues. After removal of 4 bases from V and 2 bases from J, the junction contained 6 bases not matched to a gene. As DNA, the CDR3 is TGTGCCAGCAGCTACCGGACAGGGGAGGCTGGAAACACCATATATTTT. Its translation is CASSYRTGEAGNTIYF. The full variable domain, its missing parts supplied by reference TRBV7-9 and TRBJ1-3, is DTGVSQNPRHKITKRGQNVTFRCDPISEHNRLYWYRQTLGQGPEFLTYFQNEAQLEKSRLLSDRFSAERPKGSFSTLEIQRTEQGDSAMYLCASSYRTGEAGNTIYFGEGSWLTVV.